The rows below give T cell receptor beta chains drawn from one sample of a study of blood T cell repertoires in COVID-19. This table comes from immunoSEQ multiplex PCR, and its TCRdb copy is limited to in-frame clones, with some not included. The sample lists about 170,000 clones; 74% were seen once. Material: peripheral blood. These receptors all come from an elderly woman with acute or convalescent COVID-19. Each CDR3 is given with its conserved first and last residue. The D gene is left open where the match is weak. Rows may omit the clone size; those that give it use once, few, many or a size class.

d_call,cdr3_length,clone_size,v_call,j_call,cdr3_nt,cdr3_aa
TRBD2,13,once,TRBV18,TRBJ2-1,TGTGCCAGCTCACCGGGGCTAGCGGGAGAAAATTTCTTC,CASSPGLAGENFF
.,14,once,TRBV28,TRBJ2-7,TGTGCCAGCAGTTTAGAGGGGGTATCCTACGAGCAGTACTTC,CASSLEGVSYEQYF
.,14,.,TRBV5-1,TRBJ1-1,TGCGCCAGCAGCTTCGGGGAGGTCAACACTGAAGCTTTCTTT,CASSFGEVNTEAFF
.,12,few,TRBV14,TRBJ1-1,TGTGCCAGCAGCCAAGCGGAGGTAGGAGCTTTCTTT,CASSQAEVGAFF
TRBD1,15,many,TRBV14,TRBJ2-3,TGTGCCAGCAGCTTACAGGGGGCGCTGGCAGATACGCAGTATTTT,CASSLQGALADTQYF
TRBD1,16,.,TRBV28,TRBJ2-3,TGTGCCAGCACCCCGGCCGGGACAGGGATGTCAGATACGCAGTATTTT,CASTPAGTGMSDTQYF
.,12,.,TRBV30,TRBJ1-4,TGTGCCTGGAGTCCCGACGGGAGAAAACTGTTTTTT,CAWSPDGRKLFF
.,17,.,TRBV9,TRBJ2-1,TGTGCCAGCAGCGTAACCGGTGGATCTAGCTCCTACAATGAGCAGTTCTTC,CASSVTGGSSSYNEQFF
.,15,.,TRBV9,TRBJ2-3,TGTGCCAGCAGCGAAAGCGGCCTCTCCACAGATACGCAGTATTTT,CASSESGLSTDTQYF
.,13,.,TRBV6-1,TRBJ1-2,TGTGCCAGCAGTTTGACGGGAACATTGGGCTACACCTTC,CASSLTGTLGYTF
TRBD2,16,.,TRBV3-1/TRBV3-2,TRBJ2-3,TGTGCCAGCAGCAAGCAGCAGGGACTAGGATCAGATACGCAGTATTTT,CASSKQQGLGSDTQYF
TRBD2,19,.,TRBV10-1,TRBJ2-1,TGCGCCAGCAGCAAAGCCGGGACTAGCGGGAGGGCCGACTACAATGAGCAGTTCTTC,CASSKAGTSGRADYNEQFF
TRBD1,18,.,TRBV7-8,TRBJ1-5,TGTGCCAGCAGCTTAGGACAGGGGGCCACCTTTAGCAATCAGCCCCAGCATTTT,CASSLGQGATFSNQPQHF
TRBD1,15,.,TRBV28,TRBJ1-6,TGTGCCAGCAGCGGGGGACAGCACTATAATTCACCCCTCCACTTT,CASSGGQHYNSPLHF
.,17,.,TRBV7-2,TRBJ2-1,TGTGCCAGTCACAGCTTAATATCCGGGAGCACCTACAATGAGCAGTTCTTC,CASHSLISGSTYNEQFF
TRBD1,15,.,TRBV5-1,TRBJ2-7,TGCGCCAGCAGCTTGGCCACAGGGGTTGGTTACGAGCAGTACTTC,CASSLATGVGYEQYF
.,14,.,TRBV7-2,TRBJ2-2,TGTGCCGGCCGAAAGGGGCCAAACACCGGGGAGCTGTTTTTT,CAGRKGPNTGELFF
TRBD1,14,.,TRBV18,TRBJ1-1,TGTGCCAGCCTGACAGGGGATGATGGCACTGAAGCTTTCTTT,CASLTGDDGTEAFF
TRBD2,16,.,TRBV28,TRBJ2-1,TGTGCCAGCAGGCTAGGAACTAGCGGCCCCTACAATGAGCAGTTCTTC,CASRLGTSGPYNEQFF
.,11,few,TRBV19,TRBJ2-1,TGTGCCAGTACCAGAGCGACTGAGCAGTTCTTC,CASTRATEQFF
TRBD1,13,.,TRBV11-3,TRBJ2-7,TGTGCCAGCAGCCCCGGGACAGACTACGAGCAGTACTTC,CASSPGTDYEQYF
.,14,.,TRBV28,TRBJ2-7,TGTGCCAGCAGCACAGGGGGGGGCCTCTACGAGCAGTACTTC,CASSTGGGLYEQYF
.,13,.,TRBV29-1,TRBJ2-5,TGCAGCGTTGAAACCCGACAGCTGGAGACCCAGTACTTC,CSVETRQLETQYF
TRBD1,17,.,TRBV27,TRBJ2-1,TGTGCCAGCAGAACAGTTCACCGGGACAGCCGTGACAATGAGCAGTTCTTC,CASRTVHRDSRDNEQFF
.,17,many,TRBV11-2,TRBJ2-7,TGTGCCAGCAGCCCCCTCTTCGGTGGGCGACCCTCCTACGAGCAGTACTTC,CASSPLFGGRPSYEQYF
TRBD1,14,.,TRBV18,TRBJ1-4,TGTGCCAGCTCACCACGACAGGGTACTGAAAAACTGTTTTTT,CASSPRQGTEKLFF
.,16,.,TRBV4-3,TRBJ2-6,TGCGCCAGCAGCCAAGAGGGGCCCTCTGGGGCCAACGTCCTGACTTTC,CASSQEGPSGANVLTF
TRBD2,14,.,TRBV28,TRBJ2-7,TGTGCCAGCAGTTATGTGCGGGAGAACTACGAGCAGTACTTC,CASSYVRENYEQYF
.,14,once,TRBV25-1,TRBJ2-5,TGTGCCAGCAGTGATTCAGGGTGGGGAGAGACCCAGTACTTC,CASSDSGWGETQYF
.,13,once,TRBV29-1,TRBJ1-1,TGCAGCGTTGAATCACAGGCGAACACTGAAGCTTTCTTT,CSVESQANTEAFF
.,13,.,TRBV7-8,TRBJ1-5,TGTGCCAGCAGCTCTCAAGGGGATCAGCCCCAGCATTTT,CASSSQGDQPQHF
TRBD1,15,.,TRBV7-7,TRBJ2-3,TGTGCCAGCAGCCCCGACAGGGGGATCACAGATACGCAGTATTTT,CASSPDRGITDTQYF
TRBD2,16,.,TRBV7-6,TRBJ2-3,TGTGCCAGCAGCTTCTTAGGGCGGGAGGGCCGAGATACGCAGTATTTT,CASSFLGREGRDTQYF
.,15,.,TRBV5-1,TRBJ1-2,TGCGCCAGCAGCTTGGCCGGGGGGGTCCCCTATGGCTACACCTTC,CASSLAGGVPYGYTF
.,12,.,TRBV28,TRBJ1-4,TGTGCCAGCAGTTTATCGGGTGAGAAACTGTTTTTT,CASSLSGEKLFF
TRBD2,14,.,TRBV19,TRBJ2-3,TGTGCCAGTGTAGCGGGAGACAACACAGATACGCAGTATTTT,CASVAGDNTDTQYF
.,22,many,TRBV9,TRBJ2-1,TGTGCCAGCAGCGTAGTGGGGTTGCCAGGCGGGCTAAGAGTAGACTCCTACAATGAGCAGTTCTTC,CASSVVGLPGGLRVDSYNEQFF
.,15,.,TRBV7-9,TRBJ2-1,TGTGCCAGCAGCCGACAGGTTCTCCTCTACAATGAGCAGTTCTTC,CASSRQVLLYNEQFF
.,14,.,TRBV6-2/TRBV6-3,TRBJ2-5,TGTGCCAGCAGTTACTTAGCGCCCCAAGAGACCCAGTACTTC,CASSYLAPQETQYF
TRBD1,15,.,TRBV28,TRBJ2-1,TGTGCCAGCAGGCGGCCGGGACAGGGTAACAATGAGCAGTTCTTC,CASRRPGQGNNEQFF
.,15,.,TRBV5-1,TRBJ2-5,TGCGCCAGCAGCTTGGAGGGACACATGCAAGAGACCCAGTACTTC,CASSLEGHMQETQYF
.,12,.,TRBV5-1,TRBJ2-3,TGCGCCAGCAGCGAGGAGTCAGATACGCAGTATTTT,CASSEESDTQYF
TRBD1,15,.,TRBV27,TRBJ2-3,TGTGCCAGCAGGTCCACAGGGGGCAGGGCAGATACGCAGTATTTT,CASRSTGGRADTQYF
TRBD2,15,few,TRBV13,TRBJ2-1,TGTGCCAGCAGCTTCGGACTAGCGGGAGGGAATGAGCAGTTCTTC,CASSFGLAGGNEQFF
.,16,.,TRBV21-1,TRBJ1-4,TGTGCCAGCAGCAGAAGGGGGCGAGCAACTAATGAAAAACTGTTTTTT,CASSRRGRATNEKLFF
TRBD1,13,once,TRBV29-1,TRBJ1-3,TGCAGCGCTGTGACAGGGGCTGGAAACACCATATATTTT,CSAVTGAGNTIYF
.,13,few,TRBV30,TRBJ1-1,TGTGCCTGGAGTAGGGGGACGAACACTGAAGCTTTCTTT,CAWSRGTNTEAFF
TRBD2,14,.,TRBV27,TRBJ2-1,TGTGCCAGCAGCACCGGACTAGCGAGTAATGAGCAGTTCTTC,CASSTGLASNEQFF
TRBD1,14,.,TRBV5-4,TRBJ1-1,TGTGCCAGCACGAGGGACAGCAGGAACACTGAAGCTTTCTTT,CASTRDSRNTEAFF
.,11,.,TRBV12-5,TRBJ1-1,TGTGCTAGTGGCGTGTCCGAACGGGCTTTCTTT,CASGVSERAFF
TRBD1,15,.,TRBV28,TRBJ1-5,TGTGCCAGCAGTTTACCTGACAGGGGGCATCAGCCCCAGCATTTT,CASSLPDRGHQPQHF
TRBD2,14,few,TRBV4-2,TRBJ2-3,TGTGCCAGCAGCCAAGGACTAGCGTCAGATACGCAGTATTTT,CASSQGLASDTQYF
.,13,.,TRBV2,TRBJ2-3,TGTGCCAGCACCCCGCCGGGAGCAGATACGCAGTATTTT,CASTPPGADTQYF
.,13,.,TRBV24-1,TRBJ1-2,TGTGCCACCAGTGATTGGGACTTTGGTGGCTACACCTTC,CATSDWDFGGYTF
TRBD1,16,.,TRBV16,TRBJ1-5,TGTGCCAGCAGCCAATCGGGACAGGGCCAGAATCAGCCCCAGCATTTT,CASSQSGQGQNQPQHF
.,15,.,TRBV1,TRBJ2-1,TGCACCAGCAGCCAGCTGGCTAGTTGGTCCAATGAGCAGTTCTTC,CTSSQLASWSNEQFF
TRBD1,14,few,TRBV6-1,TRBJ2-1,TGTGCCAGCAGTGAAATCCCGGACAGGAATGAGCAGTTCTTC,CASSEIPDRNEQFF